This T cell receptor beta chain was sequenced during a study of blood T cell repertoires in COVID-19. Study-level background: Spain, Italy and the United States supplied samples that represented acute and convalescent COVID-19.

Measured with immunoSEQ multiplex PCR; TCRdb has only the in-frame clones, and not every one. Of some 160,000 clones listed, around 75% were seen once; the top ten hold around 14%. V was pared by 4 bases and J by 5 bases, with 6 bases of the junction left unmatched. The germline CDR1 and CDR2 sequences are SGHKS and YYEKEE (reference sequence). The CDR3 length is 14 residues. The TCR comes from an elderly woman with acute or convalescent COVID-19. This sequence joins TRBV5-5 and TRBJ2-7, with 10 bases fitting TRBD1. The specimen sequenced was peripheral blood. The CDR3 spells CASSRRDRGDEQYF. CDR3 nucleotides: TGTGCCAGCAGCCGGCGGGACAGGGGTGACGAGCAGTACTTC.